This T cell receptor beta chain was documented in a study of cytomegalovirus exposure and HLA in healthy donors. Note on this clone: Its antigen is unidentified.

PCR primers comprised 60 Vbeta and 13 Jbeta primers. The table came from immunoSEQ multiplex PCR; TCRdb's copy has only in-frame clones and leaves some out. The sample gives more than 50,000 clones, over 60% of which show up once; roughly 25% is in the top ten. Whole-study findings and limits: By HLA locus, TCR association rates varied in a later analysis, with DRB1 showing the most and HLA-C the fewest. Many donors shared some public TCRs, even though most TCR sequences were rare. A prior analysis recorded that most TCR beta V segments were productive about 87% or about 30% of the time. A later analysis linked a missense DCLRE1C variant to TCR beta V- and J-gene trimming.

The sample consisted of PBMCs. This TCR was sampled from a man between 45 and 60 years old in good health and CMV-seropositive.

CDR3 region: CSATGGVKAFF. The CDR3, as DNA: TGCAGCGCCACAGGGGGGGTAAAAGCTTTCTTT. This rearrangement joins TRBV29-1 to TRBJ1-1; 8 bases are shared with TRBD1. Germline-derived CDR1 and CDR2 are SQVTM and ANQGSEA. After removal of 7 bases from V and 9 bases from J, the junction contained 7 bases not matched to a gene. The CDR3 runs 11 residues.